This T cell receptor (beta chain) is drawn from a study of T-cell reconstitution after alpha-beta-depleted transplantation in children (dated by TCRdb to about 2016). At the level of the whole study: Using TCR repertoire profiling, the study followed T-cell immune reconstitution in a quantitative way in children after TCRalphabeta/CD19-depleted allogeneic hematopoietic cell transplantation.

What the study reported, not specific to this receptor: The apparently early recovery of alphabetaT-cell counts about two months after transplant reportedly depended on only several hundred rapidly expanded clones that came from non-depleted graft cells. The high TCRbeta diversity at day 60 in some patients was ascribed to recipient T cells and intrathymic progenitors that had survived conditioning. The frequencies of hyperexpanded clones fell over the following months, and after one year, T-cell counts and TCRbeta diversity were mostly attributed to newly produced T cells.

Interpreted using the paper, the treatment or condition label stands for: allogeneic hematopoietic cell transplantation with graft depleted of TCRalphabeta T cells and CD19 B cells. TCRalphabeta/CD19-depleted allogeneic hematopoietic cell grafts were given to the transplant recipients, all of whom were children. The library was prepared using PCR. Sequencing relied on an Illumina HiSeq 2500. TCR library preparation used molecular barcoding, with unique molecular identifiers applied to normalize quantification of the TCRbeta repertoire. TCRdb's own reprocessing of the public reads used fastp at Q25 and MiXCR and kept productive beta chains. Each record represents a unique CDR3 protein, reported with the most common genes and DNA among its rows. The sample table contains over 200,000 distinct CDR3 sequences; only one count was recorded for 11% of them. Roughly 30% of the sample is held by the ten biggest clonotypes.

This clonotype showed up many times. The specificity of this receptor is unknown. Base qualities were left out, and no much larger clone turns up one base away. The junction carries 9 bases between V and J, which are trimmed by 6 bases and 4 bases respectively. The germline V gene specifies MGHDK as CDR1 and SYGVNS as CDR2. The CDR3, cysteine through phenylalanine, is 12 amino acids long. The sequence is cut down to CDR3 DNA, 36 bases in frame from base 1. This TCR came from a child younger than two with acute myeloid leukemia, due to receive a stem cell transplant. The sequences come from PBMCs, collected before TCRalphabeta/CD19-depleted stem cell transplant. The chain links TRBV25-1 with TRBJ1-1; the D gene cannot be named for sure. The CDR3 here reads CASRGFSTEAFF. The nucleotide sequence is given as TGTGCCAGCAGGGGGTTTAGCACTGAAGCTTTCTTT.